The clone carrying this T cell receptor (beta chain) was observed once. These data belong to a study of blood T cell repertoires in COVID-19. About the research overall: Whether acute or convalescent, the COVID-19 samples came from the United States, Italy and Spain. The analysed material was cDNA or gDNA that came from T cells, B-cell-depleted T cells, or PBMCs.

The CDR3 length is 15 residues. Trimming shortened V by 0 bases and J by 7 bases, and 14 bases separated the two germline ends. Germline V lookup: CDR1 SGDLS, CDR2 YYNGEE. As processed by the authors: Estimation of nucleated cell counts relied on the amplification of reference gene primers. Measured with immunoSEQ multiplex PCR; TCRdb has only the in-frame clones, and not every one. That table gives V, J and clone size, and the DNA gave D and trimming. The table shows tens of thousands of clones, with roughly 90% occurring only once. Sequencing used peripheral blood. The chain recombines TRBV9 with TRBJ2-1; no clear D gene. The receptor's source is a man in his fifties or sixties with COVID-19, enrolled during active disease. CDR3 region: CASSVAPLLENEQFF. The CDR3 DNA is TGTGCCAGCAGCGTAGCTCCCCTACTTGAAAATGAGCAGTTCTTC.